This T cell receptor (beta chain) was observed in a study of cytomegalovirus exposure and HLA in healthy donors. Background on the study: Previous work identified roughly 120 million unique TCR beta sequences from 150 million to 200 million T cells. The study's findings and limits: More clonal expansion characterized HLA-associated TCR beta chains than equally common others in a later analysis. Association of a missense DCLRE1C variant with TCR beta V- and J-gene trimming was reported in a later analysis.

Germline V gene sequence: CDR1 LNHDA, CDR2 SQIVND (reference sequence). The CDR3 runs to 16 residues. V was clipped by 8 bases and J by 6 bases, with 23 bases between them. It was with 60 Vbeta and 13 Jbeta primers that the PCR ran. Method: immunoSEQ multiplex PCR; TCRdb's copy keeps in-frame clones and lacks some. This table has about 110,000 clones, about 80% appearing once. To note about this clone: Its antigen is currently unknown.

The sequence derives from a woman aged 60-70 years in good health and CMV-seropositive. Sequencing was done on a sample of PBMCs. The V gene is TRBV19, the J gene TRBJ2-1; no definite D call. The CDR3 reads CASCRFRSSLLNEQFF. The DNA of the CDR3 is TGTGCCAGTTGTCGATTTCGGAGTAGTCTTCTCAATGAGCAGTTCTTC.